Listed below are T cell receptor beta chains from one sample, sequenced in a study of T cells in Graves' hyperthyroidism and ophthalmopathy. A single record per CDR3 protein comes from TCRdb applying MiXCR to the multiplex PCR reads. The sample lists about 840,000 distinct CDR3 sequences, 38% occurring once. What was sequenced was blood. The source is a man younger than 35 with Graves' hyperthyroidism. Each CDR3 is given without its conserved first and last residue. Only some rows state a clone size, as once, few, many or a class for expanded clones.

CDR3aa	j_gene	v_gene	abundance
SVDRTEAF	TRBJ1-1	TRBV29-1	many
ASSLGPGNGIETQY	TRBJ2-5	TRBV5-1	few
SARGQGGGFQY	TRBJ2-7	TRBV20-1	.
ASRRQGSTEAF	TRBJ1-1	TRBV12-3/TRBV12-4	.
ASSFGGSYEQY	TRBJ2-7	TRBV12-3/TRBV12-4	many
SAALRGGYEQY	TRBJ2-7	TRBV20-1	few
AITEGNTIY	TRBJ1-3	TRBV10-3	many
ASSYYPTDQETQY	TRBJ2-5	TRBV6-5	many
ASSESGEPNYEQY	TRBJ2-7	TRBV6-1	.
ASRLGQGTEAF	TRBJ1-1	TRBV19	few
ASSLDSLRSPLH	TRBJ1-6	TRBV3-1	many
ASSLSVGREYEQY	TRBJ2-7	TRBV7-2	.
ASSTPESTGELF	TRBJ2-2	TRBV19	few
ASSRAGAARNTEAF	TRBJ1-1	TRBV9	few
ASSLGTSGTYEQC	TRBJ2-7	TRBV7-7	.
ASSQEEGKLF	TRBJ1-4	TRBV4-1	.
ASSLISGTGELF	TRBJ2-2	TRBV7-2	many
ASSFSGERGYT	TRBJ1-2	TRBV7-2	many
ASSLDGTISYEQY	TRBJ2-7	TRBV5-1	few
ASVEQGDSYEQY	TRBJ2-7	TRBV2	.
SASSDRGKVSTGELF	TRBJ2-2	TRBV20-1	once
ASSLTTRVNTEAF	TRBJ1-1	TRBV12-3/TRBV12-4	few
ASSFWDRDPTGYT	TRBJ1-2	TRBV5-6	.
SVELGNRGPAYEQY	TRBJ2-7	TRBV29-1	many
ASSSAQSGRYEQY	TRBJ2-7	TRBV6-5	.
ASSLTGGEATEAF	TRBJ1-1	TRBV7-3	few
ASSDRGEPGELF	TRBJ2-2	TRBV6-6	few
ASRALDTGELF	TRBJ2-2	TRBV10-1	many
SVEGGGHEKLF	TRBJ1-4	TRBV29-1	once
ASLRGGDSGANVLT	TRBJ2-6	TRBV6-6	.
ASSEAGTGTQAF	TRBJ1-1	TRBV6-1	.
ASSRPPLKAF	TRBJ1-1	TRBV7-9	many
ASTTVAGETQY	TRBJ2-5	TRBV7-2	.
ASRPQGIGELF	TRBJ2-2	TRBV7-6	few
ASSQGVGAGNTIY	TRBJ1-3	TRBV7-6	.
ASSARQENSPLH	TRBJ1-6	TRBV9	.
ASSNPTGELF	TRBJ2-2	TRBV2	many
ASSQVVNTGELF	TRBJ2-2	TRBV9	once
ASSGTGTANTGELF	TRBJ2-2	TRBV9	.
ASSRGGARYEQY	TRBJ2-7	TRBV7-9	.
AISESGREVYGQY	TRBJ2-7	TRBV10-3	many
ASSLGQGAGETQY	TRBJ2-5	TRBV11-2	many
ASSARKGFDNSPLH	TRBJ1-6	TRBV25-1	once
ASSLLAGTGELF	TRBJ2-2	TRBV2	many
SARETGLSNQPQH	TRBJ1-5	TRBV20-1	many
ASSQGPLLNSPLH	TRBJ1-6	TRBV4-1	.
ASSQGSGGDQETQY	TRBJ2-5	TRBV7-9	.
ASRSLDGGTEAF	TRBJ1-1	TRBV12-3/TRBV12-4	.
ASTPDPTGLYEQY	TRBJ2-7	TRBV5-5	few
ASRDPGTGGIYGYT	TRBJ1-2	TRBV2	many
ASSSGTGPMNTEAF	TRBJ1-1	TRBV7-8	.
ASSSTAVGY	TRBJ2-7	TRBV2	.
ASRNDRDLYGYT	TRBJ1-2	TRBV12-3/TRBV12-4	.
ASSLAQGDEKLF	TRBJ1-4	TRBV5-1	few
SASRGSPSGANVLT	TRBJ2-6	TRBV20-1	many